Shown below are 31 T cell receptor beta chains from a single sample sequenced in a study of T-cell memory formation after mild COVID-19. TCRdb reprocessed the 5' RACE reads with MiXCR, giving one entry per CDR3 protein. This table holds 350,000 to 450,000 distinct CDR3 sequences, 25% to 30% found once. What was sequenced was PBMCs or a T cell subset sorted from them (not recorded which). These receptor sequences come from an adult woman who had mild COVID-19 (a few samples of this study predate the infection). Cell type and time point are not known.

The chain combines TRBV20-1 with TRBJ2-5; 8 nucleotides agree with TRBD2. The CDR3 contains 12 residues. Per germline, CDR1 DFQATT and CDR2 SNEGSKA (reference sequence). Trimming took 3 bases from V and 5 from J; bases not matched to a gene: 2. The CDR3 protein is CSARRGAETQYF. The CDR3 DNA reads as TGCAGTGCTAGGCGGGGGGCGGAGACCCAGTACTTC.

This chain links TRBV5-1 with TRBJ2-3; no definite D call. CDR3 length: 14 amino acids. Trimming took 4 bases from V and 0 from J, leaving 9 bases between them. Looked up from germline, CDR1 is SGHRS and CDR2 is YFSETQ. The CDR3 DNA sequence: TGCGCCAGCAGCCCCGGATATAGCACAGATACGCAGTATTTT. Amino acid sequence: CASSPGYSTDTQYF.

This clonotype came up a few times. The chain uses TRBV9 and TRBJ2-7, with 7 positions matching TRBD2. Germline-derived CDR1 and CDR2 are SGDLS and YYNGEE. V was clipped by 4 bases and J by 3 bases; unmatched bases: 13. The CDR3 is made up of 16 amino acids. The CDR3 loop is CASSSTRGGRGYEQYF. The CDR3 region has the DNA TGTGCCAGCAGCTCAACCCGGGGCGGGAGAGGCTACGAGCAGTACTTC. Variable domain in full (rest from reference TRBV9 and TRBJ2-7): DSGVTQTPKHLITATGQRVTLRCSPRSGDLSVYWYQQSLDQGLQFLIQYYNGEERAKGNILERFSAQQFPDLHSELNLSSLELGDSALYFCASSSTRGGRGYEQYFGPGTRLTVT.

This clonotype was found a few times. The CDR3 DNA reads as TGTGCCAGCAGCTTACGACAGAATACCTACAATGAGCAGTTCTTC. It codes for CASSLRQNTYNEQFF. The J gene is TRBJ2-1, the V gene TRBV7-2; a possible D gene is TRBD1 (5 bases). In germline, CDR1 is SGHTA, CDR2 FQGNSA. The length of the CDR3 is 15 residues. V lost 2 bases, J lost 2 bases, and 10 bases lay in between.

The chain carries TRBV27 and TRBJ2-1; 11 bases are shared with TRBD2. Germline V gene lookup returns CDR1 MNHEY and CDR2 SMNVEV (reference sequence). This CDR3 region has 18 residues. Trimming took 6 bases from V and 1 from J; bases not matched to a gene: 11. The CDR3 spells CASSPWTSGRRSYNEQFF. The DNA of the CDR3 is TGTGCCAGCAGCCCCTGGACTAGCGGGCGTAGATCCTACAATGAGCAGTTCTTC.

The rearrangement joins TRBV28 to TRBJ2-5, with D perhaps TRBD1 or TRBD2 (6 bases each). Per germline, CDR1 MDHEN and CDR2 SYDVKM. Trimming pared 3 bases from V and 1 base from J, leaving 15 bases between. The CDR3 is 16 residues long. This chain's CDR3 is CASSLGAGNLQETQYF. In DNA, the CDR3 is TGTGCCAGCAGTTTGGGGGCGGGGAATCTCCAAGAGACCCAGTACTTC.

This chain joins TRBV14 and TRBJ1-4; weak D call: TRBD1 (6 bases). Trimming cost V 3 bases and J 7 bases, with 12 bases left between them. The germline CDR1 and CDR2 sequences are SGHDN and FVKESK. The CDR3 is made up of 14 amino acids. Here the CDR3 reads CASSQYGQLEKLFF. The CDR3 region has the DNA TGTGCCAGCAGCCAGTACGGACAGCTTGAAAAACTGTTTTTT.

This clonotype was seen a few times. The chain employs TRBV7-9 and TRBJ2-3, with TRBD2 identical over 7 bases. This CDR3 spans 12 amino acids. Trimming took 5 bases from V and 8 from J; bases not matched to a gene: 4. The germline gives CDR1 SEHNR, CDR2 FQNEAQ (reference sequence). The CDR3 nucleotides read TGTGCCAGCAGCCCCTCGGGGGGTACGCAGTATTTT. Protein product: CASSPSGGTQYF. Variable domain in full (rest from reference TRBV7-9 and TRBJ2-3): DTGVSQNPRHKITKRGQNVTFRCDPISEHNRLYWYRQTLGQGPEFLTYFQNEAQLEKSRLLSDRFSAERPKGSFSTLEIQRTEQGDSAMYLCASSPSGGTQYFGPGTRLTVL.

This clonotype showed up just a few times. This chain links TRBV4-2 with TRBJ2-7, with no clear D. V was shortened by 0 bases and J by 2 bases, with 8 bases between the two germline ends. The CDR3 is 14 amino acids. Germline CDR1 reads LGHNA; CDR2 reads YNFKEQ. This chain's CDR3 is CASSQDLQTYEQYF. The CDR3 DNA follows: TGTGCCAGCAGCCAAGATCTGCAGACCTACGAGCAGTACTTC.

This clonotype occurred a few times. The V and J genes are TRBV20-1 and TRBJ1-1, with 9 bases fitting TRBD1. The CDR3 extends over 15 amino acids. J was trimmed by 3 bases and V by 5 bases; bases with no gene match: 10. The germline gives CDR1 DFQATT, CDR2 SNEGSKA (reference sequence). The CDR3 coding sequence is TGCAGTGCTGAGGGGACAGGGTTGTTGGACACTGAAGCTTTCTTT. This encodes CSAEGTGLLDTEAFF.

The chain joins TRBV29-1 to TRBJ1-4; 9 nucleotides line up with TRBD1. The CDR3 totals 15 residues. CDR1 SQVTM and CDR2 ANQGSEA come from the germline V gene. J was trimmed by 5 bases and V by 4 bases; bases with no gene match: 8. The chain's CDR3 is CSVGRTGARNEKLFF. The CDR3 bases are TGCAGCGTTGGAAGGACAGGGGCTAGAAATGAAAAACTGTTTTTT. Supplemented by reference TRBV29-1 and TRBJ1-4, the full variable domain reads SAVISQKPSRDICQRGTSLTIQCQVDSQVTMMFWYRQQPGQSLTLIATANQGSEATYESGFVIDKFPISRPNLTFSTLTVSNMSPEDSSIYLCSVGRTGARNEKLFFGSGTQLSVL.

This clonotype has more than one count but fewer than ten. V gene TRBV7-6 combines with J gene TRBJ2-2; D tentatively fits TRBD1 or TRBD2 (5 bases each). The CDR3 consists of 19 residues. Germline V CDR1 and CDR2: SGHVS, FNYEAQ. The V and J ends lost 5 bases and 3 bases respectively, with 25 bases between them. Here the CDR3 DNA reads TGTGCCAGCAGCGAATGGGGACGGACCCCCTTAGGAGACACCGGGGAGCTGTTTTTT. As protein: CASSEWGRTPLGDTGELFF.

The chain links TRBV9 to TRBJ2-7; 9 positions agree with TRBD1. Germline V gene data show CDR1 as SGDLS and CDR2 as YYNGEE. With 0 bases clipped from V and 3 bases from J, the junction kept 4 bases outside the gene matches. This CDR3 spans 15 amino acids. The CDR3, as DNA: TGTGCCAGCAGCGTAGGGGGACAGGGCTTCTACGAGCAGTACTTC. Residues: CASSVGGQGFYEQYF.

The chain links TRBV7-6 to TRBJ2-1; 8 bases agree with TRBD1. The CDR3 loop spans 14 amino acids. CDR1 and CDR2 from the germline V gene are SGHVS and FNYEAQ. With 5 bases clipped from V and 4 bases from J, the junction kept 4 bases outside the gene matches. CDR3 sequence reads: CASSQDRVYNEQFF. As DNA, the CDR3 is TGTGCCAGCAGCCAGGACAGGGTGTACAATGAGCAGTTCTTC. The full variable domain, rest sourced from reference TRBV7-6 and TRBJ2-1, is GAGVSQSPRYKVTKRGQDVALRCDPISGHVSLYWYRQALGQGPEFLTYFNYEAQQDKSGLPNDRFSAERPEGSISTLTIQRTEQRDSAMYRCASSQDRVYNEQFFGPGTRLTVL.

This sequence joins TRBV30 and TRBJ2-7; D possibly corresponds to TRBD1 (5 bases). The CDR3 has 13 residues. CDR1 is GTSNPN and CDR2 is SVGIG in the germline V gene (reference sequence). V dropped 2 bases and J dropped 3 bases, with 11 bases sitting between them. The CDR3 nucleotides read TGTGCCTGGAGTTCAGGGAACCTCTACGAGCAGTACTTC. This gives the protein CAWSSGNLYEQYF.

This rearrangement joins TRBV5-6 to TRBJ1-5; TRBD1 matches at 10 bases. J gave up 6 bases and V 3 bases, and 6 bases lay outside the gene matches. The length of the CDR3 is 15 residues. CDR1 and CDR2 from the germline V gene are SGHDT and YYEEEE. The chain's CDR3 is CASSSTGGVGQPQHF. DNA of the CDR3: TGTGCCAGCAGCTCGACAGGGGGCGTCGGTCAGCCCCAGCATTTT.

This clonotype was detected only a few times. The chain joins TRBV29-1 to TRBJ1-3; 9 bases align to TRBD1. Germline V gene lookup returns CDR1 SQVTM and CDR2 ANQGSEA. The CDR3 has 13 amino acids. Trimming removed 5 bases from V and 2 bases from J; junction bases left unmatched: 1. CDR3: CSVRTGAGNTIYF. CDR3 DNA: TGCAGCGTTCGGACAGGGGCTGGAAACACCATATATTTT.

DNA for the CDR3: TGCGCCAGCAGGGCTAGCGGGGGAATAAACGAGCAGTACTTC. It specifies CASRASGGINEQYF. The V and J genes are TRBV5-1 and TRBJ2-7; 10 bases are shared with TRBD2. Germline V gene lookup returns CDR1 SGHRS and CDR2 YFSETQ. The CDR3 has 14 amino acids. V lost 5 bases to trimming and J lost 5 bases; unmatched junction nucleotides: 7. The full variable domain, with the rest looked up from reference TRBV5-1 and TRBJ2-7, is KAGVTQTPRYLIKTRGQQVTLSCSPISGHRSVSWYQQTPGQGLQFLFEYFSETQRNKGNFPGRFSGRQFSNSRSEMNVSTLELGDSALYLCASRASGGINEQYFGPGTRLTVT.

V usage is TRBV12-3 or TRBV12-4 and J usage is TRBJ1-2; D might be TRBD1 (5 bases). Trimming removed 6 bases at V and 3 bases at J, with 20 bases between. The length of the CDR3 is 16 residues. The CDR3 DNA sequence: TGTGCCAGCAGAACGGGACCGGGAGTCAGGGACTATGGCTACACCTTC. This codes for CASRTGPGVRDYGYTF.

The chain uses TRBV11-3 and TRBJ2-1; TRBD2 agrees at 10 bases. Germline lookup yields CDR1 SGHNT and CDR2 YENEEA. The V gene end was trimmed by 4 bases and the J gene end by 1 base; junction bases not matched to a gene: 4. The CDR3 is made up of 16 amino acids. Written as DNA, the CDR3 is TGTGCCAGCAGCTCATGGACTAGCGGATCCTACAATGAGCAGTTCTTC. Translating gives CASSSWTSGSYNEQFF.

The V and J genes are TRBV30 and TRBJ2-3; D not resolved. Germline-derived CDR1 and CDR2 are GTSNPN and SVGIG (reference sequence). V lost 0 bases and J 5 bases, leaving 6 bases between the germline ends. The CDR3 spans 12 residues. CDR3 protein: CAWSVSGDTQYF. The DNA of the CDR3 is TGTGCCTGGAGTGTATCGGGAGATACGCAGTATTTT.

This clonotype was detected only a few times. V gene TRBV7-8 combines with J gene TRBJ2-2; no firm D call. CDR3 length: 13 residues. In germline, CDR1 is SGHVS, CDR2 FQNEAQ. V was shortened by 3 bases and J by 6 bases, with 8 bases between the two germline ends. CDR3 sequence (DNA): TGTGCCAGCAGCTTTGGGCTTTCCGGGGAGCTGTTTTTT. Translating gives CASSFGLSGELFF.

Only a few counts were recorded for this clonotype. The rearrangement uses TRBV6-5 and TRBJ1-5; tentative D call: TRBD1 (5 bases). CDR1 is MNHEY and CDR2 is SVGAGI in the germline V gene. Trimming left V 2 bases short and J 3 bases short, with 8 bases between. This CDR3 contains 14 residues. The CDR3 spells CASSYRGTNQPQHF. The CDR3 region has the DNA TGTGCCAGCAGTTACCGGGGGACCAATCAGCCCCAGCATTTT.

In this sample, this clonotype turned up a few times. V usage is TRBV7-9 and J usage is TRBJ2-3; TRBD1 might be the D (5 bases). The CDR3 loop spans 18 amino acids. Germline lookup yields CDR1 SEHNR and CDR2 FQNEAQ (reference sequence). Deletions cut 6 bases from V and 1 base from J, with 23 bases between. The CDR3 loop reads CASSSTSPGLGGTDTQYF. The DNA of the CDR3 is TGTGCCAGCAGTTCTACCTCGCCGGGCCTAGGGGGCACAGATACGCAGTATTTT.

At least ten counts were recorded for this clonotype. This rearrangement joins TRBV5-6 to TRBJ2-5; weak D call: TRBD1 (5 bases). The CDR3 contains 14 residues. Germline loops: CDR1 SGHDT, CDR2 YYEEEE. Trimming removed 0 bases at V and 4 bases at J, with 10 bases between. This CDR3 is CASSLGVGRETQYF. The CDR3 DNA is TGTGCCAGCAGCTTGGGGGTGGGGCGAGAGACCCAGTACTTC. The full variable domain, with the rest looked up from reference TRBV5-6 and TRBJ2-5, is DAGVTQSPTHLIKTRGQQVTLRCSPKSGHDTVSWYQQALGQGPQFIFQYYEEEERQRGNFPDRFSGHQFPNYSSELNVNALLLGDSALYLCASSLGVGRETQYFGPGTRLLVL.

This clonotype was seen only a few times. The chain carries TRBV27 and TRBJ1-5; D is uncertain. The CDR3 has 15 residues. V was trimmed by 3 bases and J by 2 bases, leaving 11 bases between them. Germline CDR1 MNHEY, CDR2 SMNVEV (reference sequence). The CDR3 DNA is TGTGCCAGCAGTTTGTATGGTCTAGGCAATCAGCCCCAGCATTTT. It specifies CASSLYGLGNQPQHF.

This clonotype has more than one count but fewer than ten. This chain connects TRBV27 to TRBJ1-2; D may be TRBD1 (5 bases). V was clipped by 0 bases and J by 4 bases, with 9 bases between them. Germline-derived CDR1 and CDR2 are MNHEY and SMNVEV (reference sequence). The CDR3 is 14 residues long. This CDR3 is CASSLSGQSYGYTF. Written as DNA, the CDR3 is TGTGCCAGCAGTTTATCGGGGCAGAGCTATGGCTACACCTTC.

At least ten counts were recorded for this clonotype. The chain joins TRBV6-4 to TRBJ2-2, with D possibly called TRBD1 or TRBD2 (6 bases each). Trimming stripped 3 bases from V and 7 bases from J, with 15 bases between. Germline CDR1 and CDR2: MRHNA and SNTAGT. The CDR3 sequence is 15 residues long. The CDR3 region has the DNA TGTGCCAGCAGTGATCGCCCGGGGGCCAACGGGGAGCTGTTTTTT. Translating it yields CASSDRPGANGELFF.

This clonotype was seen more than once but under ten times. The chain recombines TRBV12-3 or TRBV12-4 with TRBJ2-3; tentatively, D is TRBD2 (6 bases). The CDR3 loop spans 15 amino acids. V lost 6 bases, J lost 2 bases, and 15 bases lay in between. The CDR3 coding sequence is TGTGCCAGCAGGAAACTAGCATTCCCCACAGATACGCAGTATTTT. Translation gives CASRKLAFPTDTQYF.

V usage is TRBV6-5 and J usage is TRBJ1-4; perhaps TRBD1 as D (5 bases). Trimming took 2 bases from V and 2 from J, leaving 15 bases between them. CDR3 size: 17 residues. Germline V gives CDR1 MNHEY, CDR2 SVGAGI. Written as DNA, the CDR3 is TGTGCCAGCAGTTACCATTTCGGGGGAGGCACTAATGAAAAACTGTTTTTT. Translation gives CASSYHFGGGTNEKLFF.

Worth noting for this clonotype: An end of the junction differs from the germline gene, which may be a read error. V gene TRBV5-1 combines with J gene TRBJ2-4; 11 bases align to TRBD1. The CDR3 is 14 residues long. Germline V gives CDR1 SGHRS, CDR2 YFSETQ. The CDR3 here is CACSVGQGGEFQYF. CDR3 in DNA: TGCGCCTGCAGCGTGGGACAGGGGGGCGAGTTTCAGTACTTC. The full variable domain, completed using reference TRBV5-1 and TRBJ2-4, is KAGVTQTPRYLIKTRGQQVTLSCSPISGHRSVSWYQQTPGQGLQFLFEYFSETQRNKGNFPGRFSGRQFSNSRSEMNVSTLELGDSALYLCACSVGQGGEFQYFGAGTRLSVL.